The sequence of this T cell receptor (beta chain) was determined in a study of CD8 T cells in ankylosing spondylitis (dated by TCRdb to 2017 to 2019). About the full investigation: The study set out to find disease-linked TCR variants by profiling T cell receptor beta repertoires in ankylosing spondylitis patients and healthy donors. The full study cohort comprised 20 to 25 ankylosing spondylitis patients and 110 or so healthy donors. Peripheral blood was sampled, and synovial fluid was additionally collected from ankylosing spondylitis patients. Broader findings and caveats from the paper: Blood from ankylosing spondylitis patients appeared to be characterized by a TCR beta motif made up of under 10 highly homologous amino acid variants. The disease-linked clones had a CD8+ phenotype and were found at relatively low frequencies in peripheral blood. The disease-linked clones were reported as significantly enriched in matched synovial fluid samples from ankylosing spondylitis patients. Some motif variants were previously reported in synovial fluid and blood of reactive arthritis patients, suggesting common disease-initiation mechanisms.

Only a few counts were recorded for this clonotype. No antigen is known for it. Base quality data are lacking; no much larger clone is found one base away. Sequenced using an Illumina HiSeq 2500. TCR beta libraries were prepared by quantitative 5'-RACE with molecular barcodes. The authors' pipeline ran thus. A new computational method based on a probabilistic model of VDJ rearrangement was used to identify disease-linked TCR variants. Using fastp trimming at Q25 and MiXCR clonotype assembly, TCRdb reanalyzed the public sequencing data and kept in-frame beta chains. CDR3 protein sequences are deduplicated, and each keeps its most common genes and DNA. These V and J calls rely on TCRdb rather than the paper's analysis. A total of about 340,000 distinct CDR3 sequences appear in this sample, about 15% of them only once. The ten largest clones take up less than 1.1% of the sample. In the germline V gene, CDR1 corresponds to SGDLS and CDR2 to YYNGEE. The V end loses 0 bases and the J end loses 7 bases, and a stretch of 15 bases separates them. The CDR3 sequence holds 15 residues, the cysteine and phenylalanine included. The read is trimmed to its CDR3 DNA, 45 bases read in frame from base 1.

The sequence links TRBV9 to TRBJ2-3; TRBD2 is possibly the D segment (6 matching bases). This sequence was found in a male donor with ankylosing spondylitis or in good health (not recorded which). The sequencing sample was made of blood, either unsorted or a sorted T cell fraction (not recorded which). This receptor carries the CDR3 CASSVASSGGYTQYF. The nucleotide sequence reads as follows: TGTGCCAGCAGCGTAGCTAGTAGCGGAGGCTATACGCAGTATTTT.